A selection of T cell receptor beta chains follows, all from one sample in a study of blood T cells in healthy people across ages. Via MiXCR, TCRdb re-called the 5' RACE reads, giving one row per CDR3 protein. The sample holds around 1,100,000 distinct CDR3 sequences; approximately 38% are singletons and the top ten take over 10%. The sequenced sample was blood. The receptors come from a man aged 18 to 29 in good health. Both conserved end residues are part of each CDR3. The D gene is left open where the match is weak. Size tells how often a clone was seen (once, few, many) or the class of an expanded clone, and some rows leave it out.

TRBV7-6	few	TRBJ1-2	NA	CASSLSSGDYTF	TGTGCCAGCAGCCTCTCGAGCGGAGACTACACCTTC
TRBV12-3/TRBV12-4	NA	TRBJ2-3	TRBD2	CASSLSSGASGGDTQYF	TGTGCCAGCAGTTTATCGTCCGGGGCTAGCGGAGGAGATACGCAGTATTTT
TRBV7-9	many	TRBJ2-1	NA	CASRVGLALGNEQFF	TGTGCCAGCAGAGTCGGGCTAGCGCTGGGGAATGAGCAGTTCTTC
TRBV29-1	NA	TRBJ2-3	TRBD1	CSVGMGQGADTQYF	TGCAGCGTTGGCATGGGACAGGGGGCAGATACGCAGTATTTT
TRBV10-3	few	TRBJ1-4	NA	CAISGAGNEKLFF	TGTGCCATCAGTGGGGCAGGGAATGAAAAACTGTTTTTT
TRBV27	few	TRBJ2-1	NA	CASSFNGGRNEQFF	TGTGCCAGCAGTTTCAATGGGGGGCGGAATGAGCAGTTCTTC
TRBV7-2	NA	TRBJ1-4	TRBD1	CASSMGQGATNEKLFF	TGTGCCAGCAGCATGGGACAGGGGGCAACTAATGAAAAACTGTTTTTT
TRBV6-1	few	TRBJ1-5	NA	CASSEYPTPDRPQHF	TGTGCCAGCAGTGAATACCCTACACCGGATAGGCCCCAGCATTTT
TRBV4-1	NA	TRBJ2-5	NA	CASNQVDSLRETQYF	TGCGCCAGCAACCAGGTCGACAGTCTGAGAGAGACCCAGTACTTC
TRBV29-1	few	TRBJ2-1	NA	CSVEEGSYNEQFF	TGCAGCGTTGAAGAGGGGTCCTACAATGAGCAGTTCTTC
TRBV7-2	few	TRBJ2-1	NA	CASSIRSGTSTYNEQFF	TGTGCCAGCAGCATTAGGTCGGGGACAAGTACCTACAATGAGCAGTTCTTC
TRBV20-1	NA	TRBJ2-3	TRBD2	CSASQARGGRTHKMGTQYF	TGCAGTGCTAGTCAAGCGCGGGGGGGCCGAACCCACAAGATGGGTACGCAGTATTTT
TRBV7-2	NA	TRBJ2-5	NA	CASSLGGGKSSYNEQYF	TGTGCCAGCAGCTTAGGGGGGGGCAAGAGCTCCTACAATGAGCAGTACTTC
TRBV4-1	NA	TRBJ1-1	NA	CASSPSGSEAFF	TGCGCCAGCAGCCCCTCGGGCTCCGAAGCTTTCTTT
TRBV11-2	NA	TRBJ1-2	TRBD1	CASSLGQGGLYGYTF	TGTGCCAGCAGTTTGGGGCAGGGGGGTTTGTATGGCTACACCTTC
TRBV6-5	NA	TRBJ2-7	NA	CASSYSYAGTSYEQYF	TGTGCCAGCAGTTACTCGTACGCAGGGACCTCCTACGAGCAGTACTTC
TRBV20-1	few	TRBJ2-7	TRBD1	CSARSPRDRGSYEQYF	TGCAGTGCTAGAAGTCCCCGGGACAGGGGATCCTACGAGCAGTACTTC
TRBV4-3	NA	TRBJ1-1	NA	CASSKDAWRAEAFF	TGCGCCAGCAGCAAAGACGCATGGCGCGCTGAAGCTTTCTTT
TRBV20-1	NA	TRBJ2-3	NA	CSASEGIGTDTQYF	TGCAGTGCTAGCGAGGGGATCGGCACAGATACGCAGTATTTT
TRBV2	NA	TRBJ2-7	NA	CASSEQVVGATYEQYF	TGTGCCAGCAGTGAACAGGTAGTGGGGGCTACCTACGAGCAGTACTTC
TRBV4-3	NA	TRBJ2-4	TRBD1	CASSQRPDRVENIQYF	TGCGCCAGCAGCCAAAGGCCGGACAGGGTAGAGAACATTCAGTACTTC
TRBV20-1	NA	TRBJ1-2	NA	CSARDQGANDGYTF	TGCAGTGCTAGAGATCAGGGAGCTAACGATGGCTACACCTTC
TRBV13	few	TRBJ1-1	NA	CASDRGENTEAFF	TGTGCCAGCGATCGCGGGGAGAACACTGAAGCTTTCTTT
TRBV20-1	NA	TRBJ1-2	NA	CSARDLPGNYGYTF	TGCAGTGCTAGAGATCTCCCGGGGAACTATGGCTACACCTTC